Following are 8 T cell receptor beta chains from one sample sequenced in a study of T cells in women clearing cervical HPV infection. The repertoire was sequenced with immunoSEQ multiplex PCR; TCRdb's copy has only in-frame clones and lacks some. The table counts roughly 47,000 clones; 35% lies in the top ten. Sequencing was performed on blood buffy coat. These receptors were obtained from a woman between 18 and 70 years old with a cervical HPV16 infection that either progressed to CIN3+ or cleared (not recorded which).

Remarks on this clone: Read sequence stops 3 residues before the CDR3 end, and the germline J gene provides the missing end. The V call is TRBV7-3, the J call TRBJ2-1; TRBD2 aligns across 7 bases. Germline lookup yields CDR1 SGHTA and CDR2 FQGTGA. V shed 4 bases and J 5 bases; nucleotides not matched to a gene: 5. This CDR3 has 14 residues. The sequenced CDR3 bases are TGTGCCAGCAGCTGGGCTAGCGGTAACAATGAG. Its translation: CASSWASGNNE. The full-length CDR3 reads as CASSWASGNNEQFF.

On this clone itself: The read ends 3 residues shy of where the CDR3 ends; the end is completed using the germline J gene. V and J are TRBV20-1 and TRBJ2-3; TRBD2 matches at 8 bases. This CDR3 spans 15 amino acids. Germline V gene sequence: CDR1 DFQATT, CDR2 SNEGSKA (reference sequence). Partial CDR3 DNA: TGCAGTGCTGAGCTCGGGGGGGAAGGACAAGAGACG. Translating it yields CSAELGGEGQET. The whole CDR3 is CSAELGGEGQETQYF.

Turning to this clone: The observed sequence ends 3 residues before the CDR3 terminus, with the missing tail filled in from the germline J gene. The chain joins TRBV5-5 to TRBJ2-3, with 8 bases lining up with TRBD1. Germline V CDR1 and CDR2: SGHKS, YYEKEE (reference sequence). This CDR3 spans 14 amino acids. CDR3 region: CASSFRGLAETQYF. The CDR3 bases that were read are TGTGCCAGCAGCTTCAGGGGGCTAGCCGAGACG.

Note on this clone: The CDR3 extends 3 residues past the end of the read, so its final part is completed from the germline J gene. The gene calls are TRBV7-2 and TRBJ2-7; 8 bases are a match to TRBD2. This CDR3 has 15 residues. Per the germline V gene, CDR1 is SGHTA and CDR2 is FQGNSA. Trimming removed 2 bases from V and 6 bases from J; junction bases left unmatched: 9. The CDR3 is CASSLPPAGVSEQYF. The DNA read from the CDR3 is TGTGCCAGCAGCTTACCCCCAGCGGGAGTCTCCGAG.

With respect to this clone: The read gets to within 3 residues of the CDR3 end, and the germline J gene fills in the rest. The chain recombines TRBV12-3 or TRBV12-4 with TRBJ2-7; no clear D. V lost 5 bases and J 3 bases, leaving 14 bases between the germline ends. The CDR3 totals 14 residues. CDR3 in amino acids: CASSARLTLYEQYF. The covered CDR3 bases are TGTGCCAGCAGTGCGCGGTTAACGCTCTACGAG.

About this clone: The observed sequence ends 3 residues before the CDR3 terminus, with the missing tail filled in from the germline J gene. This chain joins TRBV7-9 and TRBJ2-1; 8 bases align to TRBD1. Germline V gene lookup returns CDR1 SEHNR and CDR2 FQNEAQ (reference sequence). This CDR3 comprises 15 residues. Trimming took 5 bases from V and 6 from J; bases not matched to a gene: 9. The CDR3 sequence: CASSRPGQASNEQFF. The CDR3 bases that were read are TGTGCCAGCAGCAGACCGGGACAGGCGAGCAATGAG. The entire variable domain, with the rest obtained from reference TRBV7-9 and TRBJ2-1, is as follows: DTGVSQNPRHKITKRGQNVTFRCDPISEHNRLYWYRQTLGQGPEFLTYFQNEAQLEKSRLLSDRFSAERPKGSFSTLEIQRTEQGDSAMYLCASSRPGQASNEQFFGPGTRLTVL.

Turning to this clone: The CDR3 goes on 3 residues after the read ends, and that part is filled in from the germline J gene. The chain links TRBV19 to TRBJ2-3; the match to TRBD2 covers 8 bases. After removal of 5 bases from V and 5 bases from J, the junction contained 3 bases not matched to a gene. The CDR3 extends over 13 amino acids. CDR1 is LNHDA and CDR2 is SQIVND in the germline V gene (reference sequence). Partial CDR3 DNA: TGTGCCAGTAGTGGTACTAGCGGAGATACG. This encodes CASSGTSGDT. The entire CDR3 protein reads CASSGTSGDTQYF. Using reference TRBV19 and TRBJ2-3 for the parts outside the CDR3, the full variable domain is DGGITQSPKYLFRKEGQNVTLSCEQNLNHDAMYWYRQDPGQGLRLIYYSQIVNDFQKGDIAEGYSVSREKKESFPLTVTSAQKNPTAFYLCASSGTSGDTQYFGPGTRLTVL.

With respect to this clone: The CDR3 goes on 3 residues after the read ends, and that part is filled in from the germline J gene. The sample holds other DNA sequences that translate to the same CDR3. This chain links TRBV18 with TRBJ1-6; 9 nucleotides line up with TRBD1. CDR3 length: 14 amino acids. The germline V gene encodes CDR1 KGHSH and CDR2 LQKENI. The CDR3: CASSTTGGKSPLHF. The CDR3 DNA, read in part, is TGTGCCAGCTCAACGACAGGGGGGAAATCCCCC.